A selection of T cell receptor beta chains follows, all from one sample in a study of blood T cell repertoires in COVID-19. Clones were sequenced by immunoSEQ multiplex PCR, and TCRdb holds only the in-frame ones, with some missing. This table holds over 200,000 clones, 65% to 90% found once. Sequenced: peripheral blood. The source is a human donor in a cohort sampled during active COVID-19. Both conserved end residues are part of each CDR3. Each record gives: D gene, clone size, V gene, J gene, CDR3 length, CDR3 protein, CDR3 DNA. A D gene is named only where the DNA matches it firmly. Where a row states a size, it is once, few, many or the class of an expanded clone; other rows omit it.

TRBD2	once	TRBV3-1/TRBV3-2	TRBJ2-5	15	CASTPGLAGQETQYF	TGTGCCAGCACCCCGGGACTAGCGGGACAAGAGACCCAGTACTTC
TRBD2	-	TRBV9	TRBJ2-1	15	CASSRLAGGDNEQFF	TGTGCCAGCAGTCGACTAGCGGGAGGGGACAATGAGCAGTTCTTC
-	-	TRBV6-2/TRBV6-3	TRBJ2-7	14	CASSYSAGAGEQYF	TGTGCCAGCAGTTACTCGGCCGGGGCGGGGGAGCAGTACTTC
TRBD2	-	TRBV11-2	TRBJ2-1	17	CASSPRLAGALYNEQFF	TGTGCCAGCAGCCCCCGACTAGCGGGAGCACTCTACAATGAGCAGTTCTTC
TRBD2	-	TRBV11-2	TRBJ2-2	15	CASSLVLAGTGELFF	TGTGCCAGCAGCTTAGTACTAGCGGGAACCGGGGAGCTGTTTTTT
-	few	TRBV27	TRBJ1-2	13	CASSSTGVYGYTF	TGTGCCAGCAGTTCGACAGGCGTATATGGCTACACCTTC
-	-	TRBV4-3	TRBJ2-2	15	CASSLTWGDTGELFF	TGCGCCAGCAGCCTTACCTGGGGGGACACCGGGGAGCTGTTTTTT
-	-	TRBV25-1	TRBJ2-7	15	CASSGGASGSGEQYF	TGTGCCAGCAGTGGGGGGGCTAGCGGCAGCGGCGAGCAGTACTTC
-	few	TRBV11-2	TRBJ2-1	12	CASSLDRGEQFF	TGTGCCAGCAGCTTAGATCGCGGTGAGCAGTTCTTC
-	-	TRBV7-2	TRBJ2-3	14	CASSLKREWGTQYF	TGTGCCAGCAGCTTAAAACGGGAGTGGGGAACGCAGTATTTT
-	once	TRBV6-2/TRBV6-3	TRBJ1-2	15	CASSPYRDPNYGYTF	TGTGCCAGCAGCCCCTACAGGGATCCTAACTATGGCTACACCTTC
-	many	TRBV10-3	TRBJ2-7	12	CAISESGRVQYF	TGTGCCATCAGTGAGTCGGGCCGTGTGCAGTACTTC
TRBD2	few	TRBV6-2/TRBV6-3	TRBJ2-3	17	CASSYSPLAGGADTQYF	TGTGCCAGCAGTTATTCTCCTCTAGCGGGAGGGGCAGATACGCAGTATTTT
TRBD1	-	TRBV4-3	TRBJ2-2	15	CASSQSTGEHGELFF	TGCGCCAGCAGCCAGTCGACAGGGGAGCACGGGGAGCTGTTTTTT